This T cell receptor beta chain was found in a study of blood T cell repertoires in COVID-19. Whole-study context: The cDNA or gDNA used as material had been derived from T cells, B-cell-depleted T cells, or PBMCs.

How the authors handled the data: How many nucleated cells were present was estimated from reference gene primer amplification. Here immunoSEQ multiplex PCR was the method, and the copy in TCRdb shows in-frame clones only, minus some. The DNA was the basis for D and trimming; V, J and clone size are from that table. The table records nearly 200,000 clones, 80% to 85% of them present only once. This TCR came from a man aged 40-55 years who had recovered from COVID-19. The sequenced sample consisted of PBMCs or T cells enriched from blood (not recorded which).

The CDR3 is CASSQIRYNEQFF. In nucleotides, the CDR3 is TGTGCCAGCAGCCAAATCCGCTACAATGAGCAGTTCTTC. J is TRBJ2-1 and V is TRBV14; D not resolved. V lost 2 bases, J lost 3 bases, and 5 bases lay in between. CDR3 length equals 13 residues. Per the germline V gene, CDR1 is SGHDN and CDR2 is FVKESK.